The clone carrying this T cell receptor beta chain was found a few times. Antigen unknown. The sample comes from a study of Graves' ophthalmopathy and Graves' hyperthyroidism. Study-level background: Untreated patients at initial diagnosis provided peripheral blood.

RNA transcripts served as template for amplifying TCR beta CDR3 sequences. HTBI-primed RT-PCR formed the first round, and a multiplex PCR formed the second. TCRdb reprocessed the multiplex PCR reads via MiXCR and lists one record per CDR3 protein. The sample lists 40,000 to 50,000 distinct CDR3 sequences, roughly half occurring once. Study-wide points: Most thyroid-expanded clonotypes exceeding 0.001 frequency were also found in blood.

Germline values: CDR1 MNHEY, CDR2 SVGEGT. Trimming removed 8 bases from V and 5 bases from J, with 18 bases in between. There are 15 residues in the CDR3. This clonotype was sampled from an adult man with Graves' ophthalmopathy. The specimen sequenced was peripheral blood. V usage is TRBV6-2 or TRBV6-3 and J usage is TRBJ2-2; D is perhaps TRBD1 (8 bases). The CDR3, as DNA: TGTGCCAGCCGACGAACAGGGGGGGGGACCGGGGAGCTGTTTTTT. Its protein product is CASRRTGGGTGELFF.